Presented here are 19 T cell receptor beta chains from one specimen sequenced in a study of CD8 T cells in Susac syndrome. When the RNA was reverse transcribed, random hexamers were used with an input of roughly 0.5 to 1 ug. Using its own MiXCR run on the immunoSEQ multiplex PCR reads, TCRdb lists one record per CDR3 protein. The sample consists of approximately 110,000 distinct CDR3 sequences, about 93% of them appearing once. Sequencing input: CD4+ T cells from PBMCs. These receptors were collected from a human donor in good health.

The chain uses TRBV12-3 or TRBV12-4 and TRBJ2-5; D is possibly TRBD1 (5 bases). The CDR3 is 15 amino acids. V was shortened by 6 bases and J by 1 base, with 15 bases between the two germline ends. DNA for the CDR3: TGTGCCAGCAGATCGGACATTTGGATCCAAGAGACCCAGTACTTC. Amino acid sequence: CASRSDIWIQETQYF.

This chain connects TRBV3-1 to TRBJ1-3; D remains ambiguous. The CDR3 consists of 15 residues. CDR1 and CDR2 from the germline V gene are LGHDT and YNNKEL (reference sequence). V was clipped by 1 base and J by 0 bases, with 7 bases between them. The DNA for the CDR3 is TGTGCCAGCAGCCAAGGGACGGTCTCTGGAAACACCATATATTTT. Encoded protein: CASSQGTVSGNTIYF.

The chain joins TRBV2 to TRBJ2-2, with TRBD2 matching over 7 bases. V dropped 11 bases and J dropped 0; count of bases not matched to a gene: 6. The CDR3 totals 14 residues. CDR1 and CDR2 from the germline V gene are SNHLY and FYNNEI. The CDR3 DNA is TGTGCCTCTGGAGCGGGATCGAACACCGGGGAGCTGTTTTTT. Amino acids: CASGAGSNTGELFF.

This chain connects TRBV28 to TRBJ2-1; TRBD1 matches at 7 bases. Looked up from germline, CDR1 is MDHEN and CDR2 is SYDVKM. The CDR3 is 14 residues long. Trimming took 4 bases from V and 6 from J; bases not matched to a gene: 6. CDR3 in amino acids: CASSSRDSGNEQFF. In DNA, the CDR3 is TGTGCCAGCAGTTCCCGGGACAGCGGCAATGAGCAGTTCTTC.

V is TRBV5-1 and J is TRBJ1-1; 11 bases line up with TRBD1. This CDR3 comprises 14 residues. J was trimmed by 4 bases and V by 7 bases; bases with no gene match: 6. Germline CDR1 reads SGHRS; CDR2 reads YFSETQ. The CDR3 region is CASASGTGGTEAFF. CDR3 in DNA: TGCGCCAGCGCTTCCGGGACAGGGGGCACTGAAGCTTTCTTT. Together with reference TRBV5-1 and TRBJ1-1, the CDR3 gives the full variable domain: KAGVTQTPRYLIKTRGQQVTLSCSPISGHRSVSWYQQTPGQGLQFLFEYFSETQRNKGNFPGRFSGRQFSNSRSEMNVSTLELGDSALYLCASASGTGGTEAFFGQGTRLTVV.

The chain joins TRBV3-1 to TRBJ1-2; D is undetermined. The CDR3 is 15 residues long. The V gene lost 1 base and the J gene lost 0 bases, with 9 bases spanning the gap. The germline V gene encodes CDR1 LGHDT and CDR2 YNNKEL (reference sequence). The CDR3 region has the DNA TGTGCCAGCAGCCAAGGGAGCGCCGCTAACTATGGCTACACCTTC. Protein product: CASSQGSAANYGYTF.

This sequence joins TRBV6-2 or TRBV6-3 and TRBJ2-1; possible D gene TRBD2, 7 bases. The ends were cut back, 8 bases at V and 9 bases at J, with 11 bases in the middle. The CDR3 runs to 11 residues. Germline V lookup: CDR1 MNHEY, CDR2 SVGEGT. This CDR3 is CASRRGAEQFF. CDR3 bases: TGTGCCAGCCGTCGGGGGGCTGAGCAGTTCTTC.

This chain connects TRBV6-2 or TRBV6-3 to TRBJ1-1; 7 bases map to TRBD1. CDR1 and CDR2 from the germline V gene are MNHEY and SVGEGT. V shed 2 bases, J shed 4 bases, and the junction held 10 bases outside the gene matches. This CDR3 is built from 16 residues. CDR3 sequence: CASSYGGDRLSTEAFF. CDR3 sequence (DNA): TGTGCCAGCAGTTACGGGGGGGACAGATTGAGCACTGAAGCTTTCTTT.

The rearrangement uses TRBV9 and TRBJ2-7; possible D gene TRBD2, 7 bases. The CDR3 runs 15 residues. Germline V gene sequence: CDR1 SGDLS, CDR2 YYNGEE. Between the trimmed V and J ends, which lost 5 bases and 4 bases, there was a span of 19 bases. The CDR3 DNA reads as TGTGCCAGCAGAGGGGGGGAGATAAGTAGGTACGAGCAGTACTTC. It codes for CASRGGEISRYEQYF.

This chain connects TRBV20-1 to TRBJ2-5, with no clear D. V lost 4 bases and J 2 bases, leaving 8 bases between the germline ends. CDR3 length equals 12 residues. Germline-derived CDR1 and CDR2 are DFQATT and SNEGSKA (reference sequence). The CDR3 is CSAKFGQETQYF. CDR3 in DNA: TGCAGTGCTAAATTTGGTCAAGAGACCCAGTACTTC.

This clonotype was counted once. The chain recombines TRBV4-2 with TRBJ2-4; 9 bases are a match to TRBD2. Trimming took 2 bases from V and 9 from J; bases not matched to a gene: 14. Germline values: CDR1 LGHNA, CDR2 YNFKEQ. CDR3 length: 17 residues. CDR3 sequence reads: CASSQRGLAKNGGIQYF. The CDR3, as DNA: TGTGCCAGCAGCCAAAGGGGACTAGCTAAGAACGGGGGCATTCAGTACTTC.

This clonotype was recorded only once. CDR3 residues: CASNKRGASSYNEQFF. In DNA, the CDR3 is TGTGCCAGCAATAAAAGGGGGGCAAGCTCCTACAATGAGCAGTTCTTC. J is TRBJ2-1 and V is TRBV6-2 or TRBV6-3; D may match TRBD1 or TRBD2 (6 bases each). V lost 7 bases, J lost 0 bases, and 16 bases lay in between. Germline CDR1 is MNHEY and CDR2 is SVGEGT. CDR3 length equals 16 residues.

V and J are TRBV3-1 and TRBJ2-1; 14 nucleotides align to TRBD2. CDR3 length equals 16 residues. Trimming cost V 5 bases and J 6 bases; bases outside gene matches: 6. Per the germline V gene, CDR1 is LGHDT and CDR2 is YNNKEL (reference sequence). CDR3 loop: CASSGDGTSGSNEQFF. As DNA, the CDR3 is TGTGCCAGCAGCGGGGACGGGACTAGCGGGAGCAATGAGCAGTTCTTC.

This clonotype has more than one count but fewer than ten. The V and J genes are TRBV18 and TRBJ2-7; possible D gene TRBD2, 6 bases. CDR3 length: 13 amino acids. V lost 4 bases and J lost 7, with 14 bases in between. The V gene's germline CDR1 is KGHSH and CDR2 LQKENI. CDR3 bases: TGTGCCAGCTCACGTGGAGGGGTGGGAGAGCAGTACTTC. Translation gives CASSRGGVGEQYF.

The genes are TRBV28 and TRBJ2-3, with TRBD1 identical over 8 bases. The junction had 6 bases not matched to a gene; V was cut back by 6 bases and J by 1 base. Germline V gives CDR1 MDHEN, CDR2 SYDVKM. The CDR3 sequence is 15 residues long. DNA for the CDR3: TGTGCCAGCAGATCTCTCAGGGGGCGCACAGATACGCAGTATTTT. Amino acid sequence: CASRSLRGRTDTQYF.

This sequence joins TRBV20-1 and TRBJ2-3; 9 bases align to TRBD2. Germline V lookup: CDR1 DFQATT, CDR2 SNEGSKA (reference sequence). Losses at the gene ends were 1 base for V and 5 bases for J; bases not matched to a gene: 7. The CDR3 runs 15 residues. The CDR3 sequence: CSARVRAGGQDTQYF. The DNA of the CDR3 is TGCAGTGCTAGAGTAAGAGCGGGAGGTCAAGATACGCAGTATTTT.

This clonotype was seen just once. The chain links TRBV9 to TRBJ2-1, with unresolved D. The CDR3 has 15 amino acids. Germline V lookup: CDR1 SGDLS, CDR2 YYNGEE. V dropped 1 base and J dropped 4 bases, with 12 bases sitting between them. The CDR3: CASSVSHSSYNEQFF. The CDR3 DNA reads TGTGCCAGCAGCGTATCGCACAGTAGTTACAATGAGCAGTTCTTC.

The genes are TRBV5-1 and TRBJ2-5; 8 bases map to TRBD2. Trimming took 3 bases from V and 1 from J; bases not matched to a gene: 2. The CDR3 sequence is 14 residues long. Germline CDR1 SGHRS, CDR2 YFSETQ. The CDR3 sequence is CASSSGGSQETQYF. For the CDR3, the DNA is TGCGCCAGCAGCTCGGGAGGGAGCCAAGAGACCCAGTACTTC.

The rearrangement joins TRBV7-8 to TRBJ1-1; a possible D gene is TRBD1 (5 bases). Trimming stripped 5 bases from V and 0 bases from J, with 10 bases between. Per germline, CDR1 SGHVS and CDR2 FQNEAQ. CDR3 length: 14 amino acids. The DNA of the CDR3 is TGTGCCAGCAGCCCACAGGTTCTGAACACTGAAGCTTTCTTT. It yields the protein CASSPQVLNTEAFF.